This is a list of T cell receptor beta chains from one sample in a study of cytomegalovirus exposure and HLA in healthy donors. The assay was immunoSEQ multiplex PCR, and TCRdb's table has in-frame clones only and misses some. Here the sample spans roughly 65,000 clones, about 82% being singletons. Sequencing input: PBMCs. Source of these receptors: a woman in her twenties or thirties in good health and CMV-seronegative. The CDR3 runs from the conserved cysteine through the conserved F or W. Fields, in order: V gene, D gene, J gene, clone size, CDR3 length, CDR3 protein, CDR3 DNA. A D gene is named only where the DNA matches it firmly. A clone size is listed for some rows: how often the clone was seen (once, few, many), or a class if it is expanded.

TRBV7-2	TRBD1	TRBJ2-7	.	18	CASSLGDRGYTPYYEQYF	TGTGCCAGCAGCTTAGGGGACAGGGGCTATACTCCGTACTACGAGCAGTACTTC
TRBV30	.	TRBJ1-3	few	14	CAFTLQGSGNTIYF	TGTGCCTTCACATTACAGGGATCCGGAAACACCATATATTTT
TRBV5-4	TRBD1	TRBJ2-7	.	14	CASSPGTGGYEQYF	TGTGCCAGCAGCCCCGGGACAGGGGGCTACGAGCAGTACTTC
TRBV15	TRBD1	TRBJ1-3	few	15	CATAREGAWGNTIYF	TGTGCCACGGCCCGCGAGGGGGCTTGGGGAAACACCATATATTTT
TRBV4-3	.	TRBJ2-3	once	15	CASSQGSRLTDTQYF	TGCGCCAGCAGCCAAGGCTCAAGACTCACAGATACGCAGTATTTT
TRBV4-3	TRBD2	TRBJ2-7	.	15	CASSQEVVGRGEQYF	TGCGCCAGCAGCCAAGAAGTGGTAGGGAGGGGCGAGCAGTACTTC
TRBV30	.	TRBJ2-3	.	14	CAVGGGLSTDTQYF	TGTGCCGTGGGCGGGGGCCTTAGCACAGATACGCAGTATTTT
TRBV2	TRBD1	TRBJ2-6	.	16	CASIRDRVSGANVLTF	TGTGCCAGCATCCGGGACAGGGTATCTGGGGCCAACGTCCTGACTTTC
TRBV2	.	TRBJ2-7	.	11	CASSPYYEQYF	TGTGCCAGCAGTCCTTACTACGAGCAGTACTTC
TRBV7-9	.	TRBJ2-5	.	14	CASSPRLVEETQYF	TGTGCCAGCAGCCCTAGACTAGTAGAAGAGACCCAGTACTTC
TRBV4-1	TRBD1	TRBJ1-5	.	17	CASSQGGLGTGYQPQHF	TGCGCCAGCAGCCAAGGCGGATTGGGGACAGGGTACCAGCCCCAGCATTTT
TRBV5-8	.	TRBJ1-5	few	15	CASSPLGGVSQPQHF	TGTGCCAGCAGCCCTCTTGGGGGGGTTAGTCAGCCCCAGCATTTT
TRBV28	.	TRBJ2-3	.	14	CASSLKSPADTQYF	TGTGCCAGCAGTTTAAAGTCCCCGGCAGATACGCAGTATTTT